The 21 T cell receptor beta chains in this list originate from one sample, sequenced in a study of PD-L1 blockade in urothelial cancer. Sequenced by immunoSEQ multiplex PCR; TCRdb stores in-frame clones only, minus some. The top ten hold about 3.6% of the sample, which has some 52,000 clones, approximately 80% seen once. The sequenced sample was PBMCs, obtained around atezolizumab (anti-PD-L1) treatment. These receptors were collected from a man aged 70 or older with urothelial cancer.

This sequence joins TRBV27 and TRBJ2-3; TRBD2 matches at 13 bases. CDR1 is MNHEY, CDR2 SMNVEV, per germline (reference sequence). The CDR3 is 16 amino acids. Trimming at V came to 5 bases and at J to 6 bases, leaving 8 bases not matched to a gene. CDR3 coding DNA: TGTGCCAGCAGTCGGGGACTAGCGGGATCCGGGGATACGCAGTATTTT. Protein: CASSRGLAGSGDTQYF.

V and J are TRBV6-1 and TRBJ2-7; D possibly corresponds to TRBD2 (5 bases). CDR3 length equals 13 residues. CDR1 is MNHNS and CDR2 is SASEGT in the germline V gene. Trimming shortened V by 0 bases and J by 6 bases, and 9 bases separated the two germline ends. The CDR3 DNA reads as TGTGCCAGCAGTGAAGCGCGGGTAGGCGAGCAGTACTTC. Protein: CASSEARVGEQYF.

The V call is TRBV6-6, the J call TRBJ1-1; D is possibly TRBD1 (6 bases). Germline assignment: CDR1 MNHNY and CDR2 SVGAGI (reference sequence). The CDR3 consists of 13 residues. V was clipped by 8 bases and J by 5 bases, with 15 bases between them. The CDR3 DNA reads TGTGCCAGCCAGAACCAGGGGTCTACTGAAGCTTTCTTT. Its translation: CASQNQGSTEAFF.

V gene TRBV19 combines with J gene TRBJ2-1, with 7 bases that match TRBD2. Germline lookup yields CDR1 LNHDA and CDR2 SQIVND (reference sequence). With V trimmed by 0 bases and J by 1 base, 9 bases remained unmatched. There are 18 residues in the CDR3. The CDR3 loop is CASSIDLVGGESYNEQFF. As DNA, the CDR3 is TGTGCCAGTAGTATAGATCTGGTGGGAGGGGAGTCCTACAATGAGCAGTTCTTC.

The V call is TRBV19, the J call TRBJ1-6; TRBD1 matches 7 bases. The CDR3 is made up of 14 amino acids. V lost 5 bases and J lost 9; bases outside the gene matches: 7. CDR1 and CDR2 (germline): LNHDA, SQIVND (reference sequence). CDR3 amino acids: CASSSTGWASPLHF. In DNA, the CDR3 is TGTGCCAGTAGTTCGACAGGGTGGGCTTCACCCCTCCACTTT.

The V call is TRBV7-2, the J call TRBJ2-7; 7 bases agree with TRBD2. Germline CDR1 reads SGHTA; CDR2 reads FQGNSA. The CDR3 has 14 residues. The ends lost 4 bases at V and 12 bases at J; junction bases unmatched: 15. CDR3 in DNA: TGTGCCAGCAGCTACCGGGTTGGAGGGCGGGAGTGGTACTTC. Translated: CASSYRVGGREWYF.

The chain uses TRBV5-6 and TRBJ2-5; 9 bases fit TRBD1. Germline loops: CDR1 SGHDT, CDR2 YYEEEE. The CDR3 spans 16 residues. Trimming at V came to 4 bases and at J to 2 bases, leaving 9 bases not matched to a gene. The CDR3 coding sequence is TGTGCCAGCAGCACGTACAGGGGGCGGGGGCAAGAGACCCAGTACTTC. Protein: CASSTYRGRGQETQYF.

The chain is built from TRBV30 and TRBJ2-1; D is uncertain. Per germline, CDR1 GTSNPN and CDR2 SVGIG (reference sequence). With 4 bases removed from V and 4 bases from J, the gap between germline ends came to 5 bases. This CDR3 is built from 11 residues. The CDR3 nucleotides are TGTGCCTGGACCGTTTACAATGAGCAGTTCTTC. Translated, it gives CAWTVYNEQFF.

This chain connects TRBV12-5 to TRBJ2-1, with D tentatively TRBD2 (5 bases). The germline V gene encodes CDR1 LGHNT and CDR2 FRNRAP. V lost 3 bases, J lost 0 bases, and 12 bases lay in between. The CDR3 totals 16 residues. CDR3 residues: CASGLFSGVSYNEQFF. The DNA of the CDR3 is TGTGCTAGTGGTTTATTCTCCGGGGTCTCCTACAATGAGCAGTTCTTC.

The genes are TRBV19 and TRBJ2-7; possible D gene TRBD2, 6 bases. The germline V gene has CDR1 LNHDA and CDR2 SQIVND (reference sequence). The CDR3 consists of 15 residues. Trimming removed 8 bases at V and 7 bases at J, with 24 bases between. The CDR3 DNA follows: TGTGCCAGTGGTGGGAAGGGAGGTCGTTTCTCGGAGCAGTACTTC. Amino acids: CASGGKGGRFSEQYF. Full variable domain (outside the CDR3, taken from reference TRBV19 and TRBJ2-7): DGGITQSPKYLFRKEGQNVTLSCEQNLNHDAMYWYRQDPGQGLRLIYYSQIVNDFQKGDIAEGYSVSREKKESFPLTVTSAQKNPTAFYLCASGGKGGRFSEQYFGPGTRLTVT.

The V gene is TRBV5-1, the J gene TRBJ2-1, with 10 bases aligning to TRBD2. V lost 2 bases to trimming and J lost 3 bases; unmatched junction nucleotides: 2. Germline V gene lookup returns CDR1 SGHRS and CDR2 YFSETQ. The CDR3 has 15 residues. The CDR3 nucleotides read TGCGCCAGCAGCTTCGGACTAGCGGTCTACAATGAGCAGTTCTTC. It translates to CASSFGLAVYNEQFF.

The gene calls are TRBV7-8 and TRBJ1-1; 8 bases are shared with TRBD1. Germline loops: CDR1 SGHVS, CDR2 FQNEAQ. The CDR3 has 15 amino acids. V trimming: 6 bases; J trimming: 5 bases; junction bases outside the gene matches: 11. The CDR3 sequence is CASSSRQGLGTEAFF. CDR3 sequence (DNA): TGTGCCAGCAGTTCACGACAGGGGTTGGGGACTGAAGCTTTCTTT.

The chain carries TRBV11-2 and TRBJ2-2; 7 nucleotides match TRBD1. Germline values: CDR1 SGHAT, CDR2 FQNNGV. V lost 5 bases to trimming and J lost 5 bases; unmatched junction nucleotides: 8. The CDR3 totals 15 residues. CDR3 loop: CASSQGGVRTGELFF. The CDR3 region has the DNA TGTGCCAGCAGCCAAGGGGGCGTAAGAACCGGGGAGCTGTTTTTT.

In this sample, this clone turned up once. The chain joins TRBV4-3 to TRBJ2-1; 9 bases align to TRBD2. Trimming took 1 base from V and 7 from J; bases not matched to a gene: 11. Germline V lookup: CDR1 LGHNA, CDR2 YSLEER. CDR3 length: 17 amino acids. CDR3 region: CASSQVGSGLASNEQFF. As DNA, the CDR3 is TGCGCCAGCAGCCAAGTGGGGTCGGGACTAGCCAGTAATGAGCAGTTCTTC.

J is TRBJ2-3 and V is TRBV6-4; the D is unclear. The CDR3 sequence is 13 residues long. Germline CDR1 is MRHNA and CDR2 is SNTAGT. Trimming removed 4 bases at V and 5 bases at J, with 10 bases between. In DNA, the CDR3 is TGTGCCAGCAGTGTCCTACCCGAAGATACGCAGTATTTT. As protein: CASSVLPEDTQYF.

The chain recombines TRBV6-1 with TRBJ1-1; weak D call: TRBD1 (6 bases). The V gene lost 4 bases and the J gene lost 8 bases, with 17 bases spanning the gap. The CDR3 loop spans 14 amino acids. CDR1 MNHNS and CDR2 SASEGT come from the germline V gene. The CDR3 loop reads CASSVKQGPTEAFF. CDR3 DNA: TGTGCCAGCAGTGTAAAACAGGGACCGACCGAAGCTTTCTTT.

The chain links TRBV28 to TRBJ2-7; 11 bases fit TRBD1. V gave up 4 bases and J gave up 1 base; unmatched junction bases: 3. CDR1 is MDHEN, CDR2 SYDVKM, per germline. The CDR3 totals 15 residues. The CDR3 loop reads CASSSGQGGSYEQYF. The CDR3 region has the DNA TGTGCCAGCAGTTCGGGACAGGGGGGTTCCTACGAGCAGTACTTC.

The J gene is TRBJ2-2, the V gene TRBV7-9; the match to TRBD2 covers 14 bases. The V segment lost 5 bases and the J segment 3 bases; nucleotides outside the gene matches: 2. CDR1 is SEHNR and CDR2 is FQNEAQ in the germline V gene (reference sequence). The CDR3 covers 16 residues. The CDR3 loop reads CASSPTSGGDTGELFF. The CDR3 DNA reads as TGTGCCAGCAGCCCGACTAGCGGGGGGGACACCGGGGAGCTGTTTTTT.

This chain links TRBV21-1 with TRBJ1-3; TRBD1 was called by the table and not checked on the DNA. TRBV21-1 has pseudogene status. The CDR3 is made up of 14 amino acids. As DNA, the CDR3 is TGTGCCAGCAGCCCGGACAGCACTGGAAACACCATATATTTT. Translation: CASSPDSTGNTIYF.

This clone has more than one count but fewer than ten. This chain uses TRBV9 with TRBJ1-5, with D possibly TRBD1 on 6 matching bases. Germline loops: CDR1 SGDLS, CDR2 YYNGEE. This CDR3 spans 15 amino acids. With 4 bases removed from V and 7 bases from J, the gap between germline ends came to 18 bases. The CDR3 sequence is CASSRSGENAQPQHF. The CDR3 DNA reads as TGTGCCAGCAGCCGCTCAGGGGAAAATGCGCAGCCCCAGCATTTT.

The gene calls are TRBV5-1 and TRBJ1-1; 9 nucleotides agree with TRBD1. Germline CDR1 reads SGHRS; CDR2 reads YFSETQ. Trimming at V came to 4 bases and at J to 4 bases, leaving 5 bases not matched to a gene. The CDR3 contains 14 residues. CDR3 protein: CASSRDRAPTEAFF. CDR3 coding DNA: TGCGCCAGCAGCAGGGACAGGGCACCCACTGAAGCTTTCTTT.